This TCR beta chain was documented in a study of tumor and adjacent non-tumor tissue in lung cancer. For the study at large: Patients were aged about 31 to 76, 9 to 10 men and about five women, stage I to III. Study observations and caveats: Compared with tumor, normal lung showed significantly lower TCR diversity.

Germline CDR1 SGHNT, CDR2 YENEEA. CDR3 length equals 14 residues. Three rounds of nested PCR, following a modified ARM-PCR protocol, produced the TCRbeta library. One entry per CDR3 protein results from TCRdb running MiXCR on the multiplex PCR reads. The sample consists of around 80,000 distinct CDR3 sequences, 70% to 90% of them appearing once. The template was RNA from unsorted bulk tissue. The normal lung tissue was taken more than 3 cm from the tumor edge. In regard to this clonotype: The antigen is undetermined. The junction departs from the called germline gene at one end, perhaps through a read error.

Sequencing was performed on distant non-tumor lung tissue. J is TRBJ2-1 and V is TRBV11-3; D is unresolved. The clonotype comes from a man in his 60s with non-small cell lung cancer. DNA of the CDR3: TGTGCCAGCAGTTTAGTTGCACCCCCTAACGAGCAGTTCTTC. Amino acid sequence: CASSLVAPPNEQFF.